This note documents a single T cell receptor beta chain sequence. At least ten counts were recorded for this clonotype. Its antigen is currently not known. Per-base qualities were not stored, and no clone one base away is much larger. Explained via the paper, the treatment or condition label denotes: live attenuated yellow fever vaccine strain. At each blood-draw timepoint, two biological replicates of bulk PBMCs were obtained. A standard Ficoll-Paque protocol was used to isolate PBMCs from peripheral blood. RNA was extracted with TriZol from bulk PBMCs, CD4 and CD8 fractions, and dextramer-positive and dextramer-negative fractions. The germline V gene sets CDR1 to MNHEY and CDR2 to SVGEGT. The CDR3 runs 14 residues from the cysteine to the phenylalanine. Only the CDR3 portion is preserved as DNA: 42 bases, with reading frame beginning at the first base. V loses 3 bases, J loses 5 bases, and the germline ends lie 13 bases apart.

Sequenced using an Illumina NovaSeq 6000. Synthesis of TCR cDNA relied on 5'RACE template switching, a step that introduced a universal primer site along with unique molecular identifiers. cDNA synthesis was primed from both the TCR alpha and TCR beta constant segments. Library amplification used two PCR steps, and the second PCR step added sample barcodes and sequencing adapters. Sequencing of libraries was done on Illumina HiSeq 2500 (2x100 bp) or NovaSeq (2x150 bp). The authors processed their data as follows. MIGEC handled demultiplexing of reads and collapsing into UMI consensus sequences, while MiXCR performed V(D)J alignment. Vaccine-responding clonotypes were identified with edgeR using replicate PBMC samples, with FDR below 0.01 and a log2 fold change above 5 up to day 15 being required. CD4 or CD8 identity was assigned to each bulk clonotype according to whether the clonotype was present at higher abundance in the sequenced CD4 repertoire or the sequenced CD8 repertoire. TCRdb reran the public reads through fastp at Q25 and MiXCR, keeping productive beta chains. A single entry per CDR3 protein holds the most common genes and DNA from its merged rows. The V and J calls and clone size are TCRdb's, not the authors'. Within this sample are some 240,000 distinct CDR3 sequences, with 3.6% of them counted one time only. The ten biggest clones cover about 19% of the sample.

These data belong to a study of T cells after yellow fever vaccination (dated by TCRdb to the late 2010s). Study-level background: Libraries from fractions with low cell numbers were prepared with the SMART-Seq v4 Ultra Low Input RNA kit. Bulk TCR alpha and beta repertoires were sequenced longitudinally to track T-cell clones before and after primary and booster YFV17D yellow fever vaccination. Two healthy male donors, one aged 18 to 30 and one aged 30 to 40 years, were included in the cohort. Blood samples were taken at several timepoints before and after primary and secondary immunization, and bulk PBMC replicates and cell subsets were isolated. General conclusions and limits of the study: Computational filtering was needed because FACS-sorted repertoires could contain abundant contaminating clonotypes from the bulk population. Because only a couple of donors were included in the study, the extent to which the findings can be generalized is limited. A small fraction of clonotypes showed up in both the CD4 and CD8 compartments, probably as a result of convergent recombination. The secondary T-cell response was weaker than the primary response but faster, peaking on day 5 instead of day 15. After the booster, most clones that had expanded after primary vaccination were detected again (approximately 97% of CD4 and over 75% of CD8), suggesting broad maintenance of memory.

The sequencing used PBMCs, collected 15 days after the yellow fever booster vaccination. The V and J segments used are TRBV6-2 or TRBV6-3 and TRBJ1-1; the D gene identity is not certain. The clonotype comes from a man younger than 30 who received the YFV17D yellow fever vaccine. Read as DNA, the sequence is TGTGCCAGCAGTTATCGCCTGAGTGAGACTGAAGCTTTCTTT. Its translation is CASSYRLSETEAFF.